This TCR beta chain is from a study of cytomegalovirus exposure and HLA in healthy donors. PCR was performed using 60 Vbeta and 13 Jbeta primers. TCRdb keeps only in-frame clones here, not all; method: immunoSEQ multiplex PCR. The sample yields roughly 120,000 clones, over 8.5% seen once. The receptor was derived from a woman in her 40s in good health and CMV-seropositive. The source material was PBMCs.

Here the CDR3 DNA reads TGTGCCAGCAGTGAAGAGGGGGCCAAAAACATTCAGTACTTC. Protein product: CASSEEGAKNIQYF. The chain employs TRBV6-1 and TRBJ2-4; D may be TRBD1 (5 bases). Looked up from germline, CDR1 is MNHNS and CDR2 is SASEGT. The CDR3 has 14 amino acids. With 1 base removed from V and 1 base from J, the gap between germline ends came to 5 bases.